The next 13 T cell receptor beta chains were all read from a single sample in a study of shared clonotypes between healthy human individuals. Using immunoSEQ multiplex PCR, the repertoire was profiled, and TCRdb retains in-frame clones only, with some absent. The sample contains around 1,000,000 clones, 60% to 80% of which appear only once. Sequencing input: memory CD4+ T cells from PBMCs. Subset noted: CD45RA-negative fraction. These receptors were taken from a man aged 18 to 35 in good health. Some clones in this sample may be carry-over from other donors' samples.

This clone was seen a single time. V usage is TRBV5-1 and J usage is TRBJ2-3; 7 bases line up with TRBD2. This CDR3 spans 16 amino acids. The V gene end was trimmed by 5 bases and the J gene end by 4 bases; junction bases not matched to a gene: 13. CDR1 SGHRS and CDR2 YFSETQ come from the germline V gene. The DNA of the CDR3 is TGCGCCAGCAGTCCTAACCTAGCGGCCACCCCAGATACGCAGTATTTT. Protein sequence: CASSPNLAATPDTQYF. Drawing the rest from reference TRBV5-1 and TRBJ2-3, the complete variable domain is KAGVTQTPRYLIKTRGQQVTLSCSPISGHRSVSWYQQTPGQGLQFLFEYFSETQRNKGNFPGRFSGRQFSNSRSEMNVSTLELGDSALYLCASSPNLAATPDTQYFGPGTRLTVL.

The rearrangement uses TRBV5-1 and TRBJ2-3; D call uncertain. This CDR3 comprises 14 residues. V was pared by 3 bases and J by 0 bases, with 8 bases between. The germline V gene encodes CDR1 SGHRS and CDR2 YFSETQ. The CDR3 nucleotides are TGCGCCAGCAGCTCGGACGGAAGCACAGATACGCAGTATTTT. This gives the protein CASSSDGSTDTQYF.

The chain combines TRBV5-1 with TRBJ2-5, with 10 positions matching TRBD1. CDR3 length: 14 amino acids. The germline V gene has CDR1 SGHRS and CDR2 YFSETQ. V trimming: 4 bases; J trimming: 4 bases; junction bases outside the gene matches: 4. In nucleotides, the CDR3 is TGCGCCAGCAGCCGGGACAGGGGTGGAGAGACCCAGTACTTC. Translated, it gives CASSRDRGGETQYF. The complete variable domain, with remaining parts taken from reference TRBV5-1 and TRBJ2-5, reads KAGVTQTPRYLIKTRGQQVTLSCSPISGHRSVSWYQQTPGQGLQFLFEYFSETQRNKGNFPGRFSGRQFSNSRSEMNVSTLELGDSALYLCASSRDRGGETQYFGPGTRLLVL.

The chain carries TRBV11-3 and TRBJ2-3, with a weak D call TRBD2 (6 bases). V lost 4 bases to trimming and J lost 4 bases, with 12 bases between them. The germline gives CDR1 SGHNT, CDR2 YENEEA. CDR3 length: 14 residues. CDR3 sequence: CASSSRGGPDTQYF. The CDR3 DNA is TGTGCCAGCAGCTCTAGGGGAGGTCCAGATACGCAGTATTTT.

The gene calls are TRBV18 and TRBJ1-4, with 7 bases fitting TRBD1. Germline CDR1 reads KGHSH; CDR2 reads LQKENI. J gave up 4 bases and V 0 bases, and 2 bases lay outside the gene matches. The CDR3 has 15 residues. The CDR3 region is CASSPPGQYNEKLFF. CDR3 coding DNA: TGTGCCAGCTCACCACCGGGACAGTATAATGAAAAACTGTTTTTT.

In this sample, this clone turned up once. The chain uses TRBV5-1 and TRBJ1-3; 11 nucleotides match TRBD1. Germline V lookup: CDR1 SGHRS, CDR2 YFSETQ. J was trimmed by 0 bases and V by 4 bases; bases with no gene match: 6. This CDR3 is 17 amino acids long. CDR3 sequence reads: CASSPGQGATSGNTIYF. CDR3 sequence (DNA): TGCGCCAGCAGCCCAGGACAGGGGGCCACCTCTGGAAACACCATATATTTT.

CDR3 amino acids: CASSQGHREKLFF. The CDR3 nucleotides are TGTGCCAGCAGCCAAGGACATCGGGAAAAACTGTTTTTT. This chain links TRBV14 with TRBJ1-4; D is uncertain. This CDR3 is 13 amino acids long. The germline CDR1 and CDR2 sequences are SGHDN and FVKESK. V was shortened by 1 base and J by 8 bases, with 8 bases between the two germline ends.

This clone was observed many times. This chain links TRBV7-9 with TRBJ1-1; no definite D call. The CDR3 is 16 amino acids. Trimming left V 5 bases short and J 1 base short, with 17 bases between. Germline loops: CDR1 SEHNR, CDR2 FQNEAQ (reference sequence). CDR3 sequence reads: CASSLYTLLPNTEAFF. As DNA, the CDR3 is TGTGCCAGCAGCCTTTACACTTTGCTGCCGAACACTGAAGCTTTCTTT.

This clone has only a few counts. This sequence joins TRBV30 and TRBJ1-4, with D perhaps TRBD1 (5 bases). The CDR3 has 15 amino acids. Germline V gene sequence: CDR1 GTSNPN, CDR2 SVGIG (reference sequence). Trimming removed 1 base from V and 5 bases from J, with 14 bases in between. CDR3 residues: CAWSANRGVNEKLFF. CDR3 bases: TGTGCCTGGAGTGCCAATCGAGGGGTAAATGAAAAACTGTTTTTT.

The genes are TRBV5-1 and TRBJ2-5; TRBD2 matches at 11 bases. This CDR3 has 15 amino acids. Looked up from germline, CDR1 is SGHRS and CDR2 is YFSETQ. Losses at the gene ends were 6 bases for V and 1 base for J; bases not matched to a gene: 5. The CDR3 protein is CASTLGLAGQETQYF. DNA for the CDR3: TGCGCCAGCACCTTAGGACTAGCGGGCCAAGAGACCCAGTACTTC. Full variable domain (missing parts from reference TRBV5-1 and TRBJ2-5): KAGVTQTPRYLIKTRGQQVTLSCSPISGHRSVSWYQQTPGQGLQFLFEYFSETQRNKGNFPGRFSGRQFSNSRSEMNVSTLELGDSALYLCASTLGLAGQETQYFGPGTRLLVL.

The chain uses TRBV5-1 and TRBJ2-3; D remains ambiguous. CDR3 length equals 16 residues. Between the trimmed V and J ends, which lost 0 bases and 4 bases, there was a span of 15 bases. Germline CDR1 SGHRS, CDR2 YFSETQ. The CDR3 reads CASSLAATLPPDTQYF. Written as DNA, the CDR3 is TGCGCCAGCAGCTTGGCCGCGACACTTCCCCCAGATACGCAGTATTTT.

The chain has TRBV29-1 and TRBJ2-7; the D gene could be TRBD1 or TRBD2 (6 bases each). The CDR3 extends over 12 amino acids. The germline CDR1 and CDR2 sequences are SQVTM and ANQGSEA. Trimming left V 6 bases short and J 6 bases short, with 15 bases between. As DNA, the CDR3 is TGCAGCGTGGGGACGGGGGCCGGCGAGCAGTACTTC. Protein sequence: CSVGTGAGEQYF.

The chain uses TRBV4-3 and TRBJ1-1, with 9 bases fitting TRBD1. Germline-derived CDR1 and CDR2 are LGHNA and YSLEER. The trim removed 4 bases at V and 0 bases at J, leaving 21 bases unmatched. The CDR3 consists of 21 residues. This CDR3 is CASSRNAANRGPLAMNTEAFF. The DNA for the CDR3 is TGCGCCAGCAGCCGAAATGCGGCGAACAGGGGGCCACTCGCTATGAACACTGAAGCTTTCTTT.